In this sample, the clone carrying this T cell receptor (beta chain) turned up many times. Its target is unknown. The source of the sample is a study of response to subunit inactivated influenza vaccine. General study findings and limits: Authors suggested few new T cells are recruited by each seasonal influenza vaccination.

Each CDR3 protein is one row after TCRdb ran MiXCR on the RT-PCR reads. The sample records about half a million distinct CDR3 sequences, about a tenth being singletons. Sequencing was performed on PBMCs from blood, taken 40 to 50 days after vaccination. This clonotype was sampled from a man in his fifties or sixties who received an inactivated influenza vaccine.

For the CDR3, the DNA is TGTGCCAGTGGGACCCTAAGGAACACCCAGTACTTC. It is translated as CASGTLRNTQYF. The chain couples TRBV27 to TRBJ2-5, with D possibly called TRBD1 or TRBD2 (5 bases each). V lost 9 bases, J lost 8 bases, and 16 bases lay in between. The CDR3 totals 12 residues. The germline V gene has CDR1 MNHEY and CDR2 SMNVEV (reference sequence).